Below are 20 T cell receptor beta chains sequenced from a single sample in a study of neoadjuvant nivolumab and ipilimumab in lung cancer. TCRdb's copy holds only in-frame clones and misses some; the assay was immunoSEQ multiplex PCR. The table has approximately 31,000 clones, under 95% seen once. The sample here was peripheral blood, taken after neoadjuvant nivolumab, alone or with ipilimumab, at or shortly before surgery. The receptors were gathered from an adult with non-small cell lung cancer.

The V call is TRBV6-4, the J call TRBJ1-4; D gene unclear. CDR1 and CDR2 (germline): MRHNA, SNTAGT. The CDR3 loop spans 14 amino acids. V was pared by 4 bases and J by 8 bases, with 14 bases between. The CDR3 nucleotides are TGTGCCAGCAGTGGTAGGCGCGTTGGGGAAAAACTGTTTTTT. Translating gives CASSGRRVGEKLFF.

The chain combines TRBV18 with TRBJ2-1; 8 bases are shared with TRBD2. J gave up 7 bases and V 3 bases, and 5 bases lay outside the gene matches. The CDR3 consists of 14 residues. Germline CDR1 and CDR2: KGHSH and LQKENI. CDR3 DNA sequence: TGTGCCAGCTCACCCCGTCGGGAGGGAAATGAGCAGTTCTTC. The encoded protein is CASSPRREGNEQFF.

The chain employs TRBV10-2 and TRBJ2-7; 7 bases fit TRBD1. The trim removed 6 bases at V and 7 bases at J, leaving 12 bases unmatched. The germline V gene has CDR1 WSHSY and CDR2 SAAADI. CDR3 size: 14 residues. The CDR3 coding sequence is TGCGCCAGCAGGGGCAGGGGGAGCCTAGAGGAGCAGTACTTC. Residues: CASRGRGSLEEQYF.

Comment on this clone: Other DNA sequences of this sample code for an identical CDR3. V gene TRBV5-1 combines with J gene TRBJ2-5; D remains unclear. V lost 0 bases and J 3 bases, leaving 0 bases between the germline ends. CDR3 size: 11 residues. Germline V gives CDR1 SGHRS, CDR2 YFSETQ. CDR3 coding DNA: TGCGCCAGCAGCTTGGAAGAGACCCAGTACTTC. Translated, it gives CASSLEETQYF.

The chain recombines TRBV7-9 with TRBJ2-2; D gene uncertain. The CDR3 has 13 residues. Between the trimmed V and J ends, which lost 3 bases and 7 bases, there was a span of 9 bases. In germline, CDR1 is SEHNR, CDR2 FQNEAQ (reference sequence). The CDR3 protein is CASSFTPGGELFF. CDR3 coding DNA: TGTGCCAGCAGCTTTACTCCCGGCGGGGAGCTGTTTTTT.

J is TRBJ2-7 and V is TRBV6-5, with 9 nucleotides matching TRBD2. The CDR3 contains 14 residues. The junction had 6 bases not matched to a gene; V was cut back by 9 bases and J by 0 bases. Germline V CDR1 and CDR2: MNHEY, SVGAGI. The CDR3 bases are TGTGCCAGTCAGTCGCGGGGGGGCTCCTACGAGCAGTACTTC. Translating gives CASQSRGGSYEQYF.

The CDR3 protein is CASSLSAGSFTGELFF. The CDR3 nucleotides read TGTGCCAGCAGCTTAAGTGCGGGTTCGTTCACCGGGGAGCTGTTTTTT. The genes are TRBV7-3 and TRBJ2-2; the D gene is possibly TRBD2 (5 bases). The CDR3 loop spans 16 amino acids. Germline-derived CDR1 and CDR2 are SGHTA and FQGTGA. Between the trimmed V and J ends, which lost 1 base and 4 bases, there was a span of 13 bases.

The CDR3 bases are TGTGCCAGCAGCTTAGGCACAGGGGTCGTGGACTACACCTTC. This translates into CASSLGTGVVDYTF. V and J are TRBV7-8 and TRBJ1-2; 7 nucleotides line up with TRBD1. The germline CDR1 and CDR2 sequences are SGHVS and FQNEAQ. The CDR3 runs 14 residues. With 1 base clipped from V and 10 bases from J, the junction kept 9 bases outside the gene matches.

A few counts support this clone. V and J are TRBV18 and TRBJ2-5; D is unclear. The CDR3 totals 13 residues. Germline V lookup: CDR1 KGHSH, CDR2 LQKENI. The V end lost 5 bases, the J end lost 4 bases, and 11 bases lay between the germline ends. In nucleotides, the CDR3 is TGTGCCAGCTCAATCGGCGTTCGAGAGACCCAGTACTTC. The encoded protein is CASSIGVRETQYF.

V usage is TRBV19 and J usage is TRBJ2-1; TRBD1 aligns across 8 bases. This CDR3 has 15 amino acids. The V segment lost 5 bases and the J segment 6 bases; nucleotides outside the gene matches: 9. Germline values: CDR1 LNHDA, CDR2 SQIVND (reference sequence). The CDR3 reads CASSSQGAWGNEQFF. The CDR3 region has the DNA TGTGCCAGTAGTTCCCAGGGGGCATGGGGCAATGAGCAGTTCTTC. Combining the CDR3 with reference TRBV19 and TRBJ2-1 gives the whole variable domain DGGITQSPKYLFRKEGQNVTLSCEQNLNHDAMYWYRQDPGQGLRLIYYSQIVNDFQKGDIAEGYSVSREKKESFPLTVTSAQKNPTAFYLCASSSQGAWGNEQFFGPGTRLTVL.

V is TRBV7-3 and J is TRBJ1-2; no reliable D call. Germline V gene data show CDR1 as SGHTA and CDR2 as FQGTGA. This CDR3 comprises 13 residues. V dropped 2 bases and J dropped 5 bases, with 9 bases sitting between them. In nucleotides, the CDR3 is TGTGCCAGCAGCTTAGGTCCAGGTTATGGCTACACCTTC. Translation: CASSLGPGYGYTF.

This chain connects TRBV7-9 to TRBJ2-3; possible D gene TRBD1, 6 bases. The germline V gene encodes CDR1 SEHNR and CDR2 FQNEAQ (reference sequence). V lost 1 base and J 5 bases, leaving 22 bases between the germline ends. The CDR3 has 18 amino acids. CDR3 region: CASSLGLFEGRGVDTQYF. CDR3 nucleotides: TGTGCCAGCAGCTTAGGCCTGTTCGAAGGCAGGGGAGTAGATACGCAGTATTTT.

This chain connects TRBV7-3 to TRBJ2-1; 11 bases line up with TRBD2. CDR1 and CDR2 from the germline V gene are SGHTA and FQGTGA. V trimming: 5 bases; J trimming: 8 bases; junction bases outside the gene matches: 11. This CDR3 spans 16 amino acids. For the CDR3, the DNA is TGTGCCAGCAGCGTCACGCTAGCGGGAGGTGGCGATGAGCAGTTCTTC. It translates to CASSVTLAGGGDEQFF.

This clone was observed a single time. The chain uses TRBV19 and TRBJ2-1; D is possibly TRBD1 or TRBD2 (7 bases each). This CDR3 has 17 amino acids. V was clipped by 3 bases and J by 7 bases, with 22 bases between them. Per germline, CDR1 LNHDA and CDR2 SQIVND (reference sequence). The CDR3 DNA is TGTGCCAGTAGTATTGGGAGGGGACAGCGGCGGCTGAATGAGCAGTTCTTC. Its protein is CASSIGRGQRRLNEQFF.

The V and J genes are TRBV25-1 and TRBJ1-4; possibly TRBD1 for D (5 bases). CDR3 length: 14 amino acids. Germline CDR1 and CDR2: MGHDK and SYGVNS. The V end was cut by 3 bases, the J end by 8 bases, with 13 bases between. CDR3 loop: CASSDRVGGEKLFF. In DNA, the CDR3 is TGTGCCAGCAGTGACAGGGTGGGAGGAGAAAAACTGTTTTTT.

The chain couples TRBV9 to TRBJ2-3, with 8 bases aligning to TRBD2. The V segment lost 4 bases and the J segment 5 bases; nucleotides outside the gene matches: 12. This CDR3 comprises 16 residues. CDR1 SGDLS and CDR2 YYNGEE come from the germline V gene. CDR3 coding DNA: TGTGCCAGCAGCCTTACCCCGGGAGGGGGAGGAGATACGCAGTATTTT. As protein: CASSLTPGGGGDTQYF.

The chain carries TRBV9 and TRBJ2-1, with 7 nucleotides matching TRBD1. The germline V gene encodes CDR1 SGDLS and CDR2 YYNGEE. The junction had 8 bases not matched to a gene; V was cut back by 1 base and J by 7 bases. This CDR3 has 15 residues. In DNA form, the CDR3 reads TGTGCCAGCAGCGTAACCCCAGGCAGGGGGAATGAGCAGTTCTTC. Amino acids: CASSVTPGRGNEQFF.

V usage is TRBV28 and J usage is TRBJ2-5; tentative D call: TRBD2 (6 bases). The CDR3 loop spans 14 amino acids. Between the trimmed V and J ends, which lost 4 bases and 5 bases, there was a span of 14 bases. Germline V gene data show CDR1 as MDHEN and CDR2 as SYDVKM. The CDR3 DNA reads as TGTGCCAGCAGTTCTCCACGGGGGTGGGAGACCCAGTACTTC. It specifies CASSSPRGWETQYF.

The V gene is TRBV5-1, the J gene TRBJ1-2; no clear D. V was pared by 3 bases and J by 3 bases, with 18 bases between. The CDR3 runs to 16 residues. Germline V gene sequence: CDR1 SGHRS, CDR2 YFSETQ. The CDR3 DNA sequence: TGCGCCAGCAGCTCCGTCCTTGACCATCCTGACTATGGCTACACCTTC. Translated: CASSSVLDHPDYGYTF.

The chain is built from TRBV11-3 and TRBJ2-1; a weak D match, TRBD2 (5 bases). Deletions cut 1 base from V and 4 bases from J, with 11 bases between. CDR1 SGHNT and CDR2 YENEEA come from the germline V gene. The CDR3 sequence is 15 residues long. The CDR3 is CASSLGGFGYNEQFF. In DNA, the CDR3 is TGTGCCAGCAGCTTAGGAGGGTTCGGGTACAATGAGCAGTTCTTC.